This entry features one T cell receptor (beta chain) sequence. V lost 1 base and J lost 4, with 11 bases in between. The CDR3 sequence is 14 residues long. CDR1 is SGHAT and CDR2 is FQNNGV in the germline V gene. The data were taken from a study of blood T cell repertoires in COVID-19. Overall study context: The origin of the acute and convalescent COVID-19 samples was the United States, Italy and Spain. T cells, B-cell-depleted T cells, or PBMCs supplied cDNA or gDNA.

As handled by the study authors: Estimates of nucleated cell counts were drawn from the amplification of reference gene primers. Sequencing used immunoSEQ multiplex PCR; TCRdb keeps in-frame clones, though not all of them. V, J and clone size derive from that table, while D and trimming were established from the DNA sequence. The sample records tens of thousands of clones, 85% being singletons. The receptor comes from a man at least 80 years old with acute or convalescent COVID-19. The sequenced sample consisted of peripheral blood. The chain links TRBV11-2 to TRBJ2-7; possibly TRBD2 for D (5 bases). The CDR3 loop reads CASSLAGNKYEQYF. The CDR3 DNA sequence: TGTGCCAGCAGCTTAGCGGGAAACAAATACGAGCAGTACTTC.